The clone carrying this T cell receptor beta chain has just a few counts. In the original processing: Reference gene primer amplification yielded estimated nucleated cell counts. Measured with immunoSEQ multiplex PCR; TCRdb has only the in-frame clones, and not every one. V and J calls and clone size are those listed in that table; D and trimming were worked out from the DNA. In the table there are some 150,000 clones, 88% of which are singletons. These data are taken from a study of blood T cell repertoires in COVID-19. Overall study: Sites in the United States, Italy and Spain provided acute and convalescent COVID-19 samples. Nucleic acid was either cDNA or gDNA, and it came from T cells, B-cell-depleted T cells, or PBMCs.

Participants spanned ages roughly 18 to 95 years and resided in around 25 US areas. Germline-derived CDR1 and CDR2 are SGHAT and FQNNGV. V was pared by 3 bases and J by 0 bases, with 12 bases between. This CDR3 comprises 16 residues. Sequences were obtained from PBMCs or T cells enriched from blood (not recorded which). This chain uses TRBV11-2 with TRBJ1-3; D gene ambiguous. This clonotype was obtained from a woman in her twenties or thirties with acute COVID-19. DNA of the CDR3: TGTGCCAGCAGCTTGCGGGGAATTGGCTCTGGAAACACCATATATTTT. It specifies CASSLRGIGSGNTIYF.